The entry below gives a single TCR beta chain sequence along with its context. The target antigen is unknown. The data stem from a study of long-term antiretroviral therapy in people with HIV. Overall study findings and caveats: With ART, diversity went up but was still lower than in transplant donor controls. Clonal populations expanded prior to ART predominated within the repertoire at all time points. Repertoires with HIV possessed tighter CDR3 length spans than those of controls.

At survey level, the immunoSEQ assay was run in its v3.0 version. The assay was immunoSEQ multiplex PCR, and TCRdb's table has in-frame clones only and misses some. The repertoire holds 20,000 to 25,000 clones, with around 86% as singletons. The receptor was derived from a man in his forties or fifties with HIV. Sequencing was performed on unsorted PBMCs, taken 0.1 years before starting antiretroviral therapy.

For the CDR3, the DNA is TGTGCCTGGAGCTGGCCCGTACGAAACACGATTCAGTACTTC. Translation gives CAWSWPVRNTIQYF. V and J are TRBV30 and TRBJ2-4; D remains ambiguous. The V gene's germline CDR1 is GTSNPN and CDR2 SVGIG (reference sequence). Trimming pared 3 bases from V and 10 bases from J, leaving 19 bases between. The CDR3 spans 14 residues.